These 18 T cell receptor beta chains were all obtained from the same sample, sequenced in a study of cytomegalovirus exposure and HLA in healthy donors. Primers included in the PCR were 60 Vbeta and 13 Jbeta primers. Method: immunoSEQ multiplex PCR; TCRdb's copy keeps in-frame clones and lacks some. In the table there are approximately 150,000 clones, approximately 84% of which are singletons. The sequenced sample consisted of PBMCs. These TCRs come from a man aged 18 to 30 in good health and CMV-seronegative.

The rearrangement links TRBV27 to TRBJ2-1; TRBD2 matches at 12 bases. CDR1 is MNHEY, CDR2 SMNVEV, per germline (reference sequence). CDR3 length: 14 residues. V lost 5 bases to trimming and J lost 4 bases; unmatched junction nucleotides: 0. As DNA, the CDR3 is TGTGCCAGCAGTGGGACTAGCGGGTACAATGAGCAGTTCTTC. It encodes CASSGTSGYNEQFF.

V usage is TRBV6-5 and J usage is TRBJ2-5; a possible D gene is TRBD2 (6 bases). Germline V gene data show CDR1 as MNHEY and CDR2 as SVGAGI. The CDR3 length is 15 residues. V was trimmed by 7 bases and J by 4 bases, leaving 19 bases between them. For the CDR3, the DNA is TGTGCCAGCATCGGTCTGGCTAGCGCGCGAGAGACCCAGTACTTC. Its translation is CASIGLASARETQYF.

Only a few counts were recorded for this clone. The V call is TRBV9, the J call TRBJ2-1, with a weak D call TRBD1 (6 bases). Trimming removed 0 bases from V and 7 bases from J, with 14 bases in between. The CDR3 sequence is 15 residues long. Germline V gene data show CDR1 as SGDLS and CDR2 as YYNGEE. The CDR3 DNA reads TGTGCCAGCAGCGTAGGAGTGGGGGCTGCGAATGAGCAGTTCTTC. It specifies CASSVGVGAANEQFF.

In this sample, this clone turned up once. The CDR3, as DNA: TGCGCCAGCAGCTTGGTTGCAGGGGGCAATGAGCAGTTCTTC. Protein product: CASSLVAGGNEQFF. The chain links TRBV5-1 to TRBJ2-1; TRBD1 matches at 7 bases. Germline lookup yields CDR1 SGHRS and CDR2 YFSETQ. V gave up 0 bases and J gave up 6 bases; unmatched junction bases: 3. This CDR3 region has 14 residues.

The chain combines TRBV6-1 with TRBJ2-7, with TRBD2 identical over 7 bases. J lost 0 bases, V lost 5 bases, and 7 bases had no gene match. From germline, CDR1 is MNHNS and CDR2 SASEGT. The CDR3 runs to 15 residues. The CDR3 spells CASSWGGTNSYEQYF. The CDR3 DNA is TGTGCCAGCAGTTGGGGAGGGACCAACTCCTACGAGCAGTACTTC.

The chain is built from TRBV6-5 and TRBJ1-2, with D hard to call. CDR1 and CDR2 (germline): MNHEY, SVGAGI. V was clipped by 7 bases and J by 5 bases, with 17 bases between them. The CDR3 runs 14 residues. The CDR3 DNA reads TGTGCCAGCAACCCGCAAGGAGGGCTATATGGCTACACCTTC. It codes for CASNPQGGLYGYTF.

J is TRBJ2-1 and V is TRBV13; the match to TRBD2 covers 8 bases. The length of the CDR3 is 16 residues. The V and J ends lost 6 bases and 3 bases, in that order; junction bases with no gene match: 10. The germline gives CDR1 PRHDT, CDR2 FYEKMQ (reference sequence). CDR3 DNA sequence: TGTGCCAGCAGGCGAGCGGGGGCTAGCCGCTACAATGAGCAGTTCTTC. Translating gives CASRRAGASRYNEQFF.

The chain uses TRBV27 and TRBJ2-5; D is ambiguous. The DNA end is more similar to TRBJ2-7, so the J call may be wrong. The length of the CDR3 is 13 residues. Germline assignment: CDR1 MNHEY and CDR2 SMNVEV (reference sequence). Written as DNA, the CDR3 is TGTGCCAGCAGTTTAGGTATGTTCTACGAGCAGTACTTC. This gives the protein CASSLGMFYEQYF.

The CDR3 coding sequence is TGTGCCAGCAGCCAAGATCGGACACCGCCCTACGAGCAGTACTTC. Residues: CASSQDRTPPYEQYF. V gene TRBV14 combines with J gene TRBJ2-7; a weak D match, TRBD1 (5 bases). This CDR3 region has 15 residues. Germline lookup yields CDR1 SGHDN and CDR2 FVKESK. The germline V and J ends were trimmed by 0 bases and 2 bases, with 11 bases remaining between them.

The CDR3 reads CASSLGEGALEETQYF. The CDR3 DNA sequence: TGTGCCAGCAGTTTGGGAGAGGGGGCGCTTGAGGAGACCCAGTACTTC. The V gene is TRBV28, the J gene TRBJ2-5; TRBD1 matches 7 bases. CDR1 is MDHEN, CDR2 SYDVKM, per germline. The trim removed 3 bases at V and 5 bases at J, leaving 12 bases unmatched. The CDR3 runs 16 residues.

This clone was recorded once. V is TRBV6-1 and J is TRBJ1-2; 7 positions agree with TRBD1. The CDR3 has 14 residues. Germline V lookup: CDR1 MNHNS, CDR2 SASEGT. The junction had 7 bases not matched to a gene; V was cut back by 5 bases and J by 4 bases. The CDR3 coding sequence is TGTGCCAGCAGTATATTAACAGGGGCCTATGGCTACACCTTC. Protein: CASSILTGAYGYTF.

The genes are TRBV9 and TRBJ2-3; D is undetermined. V lost 0 bases and J lost 6, with 8 bases in between. CDR1 and CDR2 (germline): SGDLS, YYNGEE. CDR3 length: 13 amino acids. Here the CDR3 reads CASSVGWSDTQYF. The CDR3 nucleotides read TGTGCCAGCAGCGTAGGATGGAGCGATACGCAGTATTTT.

This clone was seen only a few times. V and J are TRBV6-1 and TRBJ2-7, with D maybe TRBD1 (6 bases). V lost 7 bases and J 6 bases, leaving 16 bases between the germline ends. Germline V gene data show CDR1 as MNHNS and CDR2 as SASEGT. The CDR3 is 13 residues long. The CDR3 DNA reads TGTGCCAGCACCCCCACAGGGAGAGGCGAGCAGTACTTC. Residues: CASTPTGRGEQYF.

The J gene is TRBJ1-4, the V gene TRBV25-1, with 7 bases matching TRBD1. Germline V CDR1 and CDR2: MGHDK, SYGVNS. J gave up 7 bases and V 8 bases, and 7 bases lay outside the gene matches. The CDR3 is 13 amino acids. The CDR3 protein is CASGDRVGEKLFF. CDR3 DNA: TGTGCCAGCGGAGACAGGGTCGGTGAAAAACTGTTTTTT.

The rearrangement uses TRBV6-1 and TRBJ1-5; 9 nucleotides match TRBD1. The CDR3 runs to 16 residues. V shed 0 bases and J 4 bases; nucleotides not matched to a gene: 4. Germline V CDR1 and CDR2: MNHNS, SASEGT. In DNA, the CDR3 is TGTGCCAGCAGTGAAGCAGTGGGACAGGGAAATCAGCCCCAGCATTTT. It encodes CASSEAVGQGNQPQHF.

V usage is TRBV7-2 and J usage is TRBJ2-1; D is uncertain. Germline loops: CDR1 SGHTA, CDR2 FQGNSA. CDR3 length equals 13 residues. V lost 4 bases to trimming and J lost 4 bases, with 8 bases between them. CDR3 amino acids: CASSYSTYNEQFF. For the CDR3, the DNA is TGTGCCAGCAGCTACAGCACGTACAATGAGCAGTTCTTC.

The table lists this clone with a count of one. The chain has TRBV5-4 and TRBJ1-2; 9 positions match TRBD1. CDR1 is SGHNT, CDR2 YYREEE, per germline (reference sequence). The CDR3 totals 14 residues. V trimming: 5 bases; J trimming: 6 bases; junction bases outside the gene matches: 8. CDR3 residues: CASSSRTGGDGYTF. In nucleotides, the CDR3 is TGTGCCAGCAGTTCACGAACAGGGGGCGATGGCTACACCTTC.

In its sample, this clone was seen a few times. The chain uses TRBV6-1 and TRBJ1-1; D unresolved. Germline CDR1 and CDR2: MNHNS and SASEGT. This CDR3 spans 15 amino acids. Between the trimmed V and J ends, which lost 7 bases and 0 bases, there was a span of 15 bases. Here the CDR3 reads CASIRNTVMNTEAFF. Here the CDR3 DNA reads TGTGCCAGCATAAGGAACACAGTGATGAACACTGAAGCTTTCTTT.